This T cell receptor (beta chain) was captured in a study of CD8+CD57+ T cells in acquired aplastic anemia. The sequenced patients had an expansion of CD8+CD57+ cells seen by flow cytometry. TCR beta VDJ combinations and CDR3 sequences were profiled from genomic DNA. TCRdb itself ran the reads through MiXCR, one entry per CDR3 protein. Here the sample spans hundreds of thousands of distinct CDR3 sequences, more than 45% being singletons. V was shortened by 5 bases and J by 0 bases, with 5 bases between the two germline ends. Per germline, CDR1 SGHVS and CDR2 FNYEAQ. This CDR3 has 13 residues. The chain is built from TRBV7-6 and TRBJ1-5; D uncertain. This receptor was taken from a human donor with aplastic anemia. Material for sequencing was sorted CD4+, CD8+, or CD8+CD57+ T cells (not recorded which) from PBMCs. The CDR3 region has the DNA TGTGCCAGCAGCACCTTTAGCAATCAGCCCCAGCATTTT. This gives the protein CASSTFSNQPQHF. Drawing the rest from reference TRBV7-6 and TRBJ1-5, the complete variable domain is GAGVSQSPRYKVTKRGQDVALRCDPISGHVSLYWYRQALGQGPEFLTYFNYEAQQDKSGLPNDRFSAERPEGSISTLTIQRTEQRDSAMYRCASSTFSNQPQHFGDGTRLSIL.